The 20 T cell receptor beta chains reported below all come from one sample, sequenced in a study of shared clonotypes between healthy human individuals. The method was immunoSEQ multiplex PCR; TCRdb's version includes in-frame clones alone and lacks a portion of them. The table records 1.6 million or so clones, more than 95% of them present only once. Sequencing was performed on naive CD4+ T cells sorted from blood. The subset was: CD45RA+ positively selected. These receptors came from a man aged 30-40 years in good health.

The V gene is TRBV19, the J gene TRBJ2-1; the match to TRBD1 covers 8 bases. Germline V lookup: CDR1 LNHDA, CDR2 SQIVND (reference sequence). J gave up 4 bases and V 10 bases, and 9 bases lay outside the gene matches. The CDR3 sequence is 14 residues long. The CDR3 DNA reads TGTGCCACCAAAGACAGGGGATTATACAATGAGCAGTTCTTC. It encodes CATKDRGLYNEQFF.

The gene calls are TRBV4-1 and TRBJ1-2; no clear D. The CDR3 length is 14 residues. CDR1 is MGHRA, CDR2 YSYEKL, per germline. The V end was cut by 6 bases, the J end by 3 bases, with 14 bases between. This chain's CDR3 is CASRASGQDYGYTF. The CDR3 DNA reads TGCGCCAGCAGGGCAAGCGGCCAGGACTATGGCTACACCTTC.

This chain joins TRBV7-9 and TRBJ2-4; D possibly uses TRBD1 or TRBD2 (5 bases each). Trimming removed 5 bases at V and 0 bases at J, with 14 bases between. Germline V gene lookup returns CDR1 SEHNR and CDR2 FQNEAQ (reference sequence). The CDR3 runs to 16 residues. The CDR3 loop reads CASSAGGHVAKNIQYF. The CDR3 DNA sequence: TGTGCCAGCAGCGCCGGAGGACATGTAGCCAAAAACATTCAGTACTTC.

The rearrangement links TRBV10-3 to TRBJ2-7; tentative D call: TRBD2 (6 bases). CDR1 is ENHRY and CDR2 is SYGVKD in the germline V gene. Trimming took 4 bases from V and 7 from J, leaving 11 bases between them. The CDR3 extends over 12 amino acids. The CDR3 sequence: CAISVGGGEQYF. As DNA, the CDR3 is TGTGCCATCAGTGTGGGGGGTGGGGAGCAGTACTTC.

This chain links TRBV28 with TRBJ2-1; no definite D call. CDR1 and CDR2 from the germline V gene are MDHEN and SYDVKM. The CDR3 runs to 15 residues. Trimming took off 5 bases at V and 7 bases at J, with 18 bases between the two ends. The DNA of the CDR3 is TGTGCCAGCAGTGTAACCGGGCCCCCTGTAAATGAGCAGTTCTTC. Protein: CASSVTGPPVNEQFF.

The V and J genes are TRBV6-5 and TRBJ1-2; D is uncertain. Germline CDR1 and CDR2: MNHEY and SVGAGI. The CDR3 is 14 amino acids. V lost 6 bases, J lost 1 base, and 12 bases lay in between. CDR3 amino acids: CASRRIGNNYGYTF. CDR3 DNA sequence: TGTGCCAGCAGACGTATTGGGAATAACTATGGCTACACCTTC.

The chain links TRBV7-6 to TRBJ1-3; D might be TRBD1 (5 bases). CDR3 size: 14 residues. Per the germline V gene, CDR1 is SGHVS and CDR2 is FNYEAQ. Trimming pared 5 bases from V and 0 bases from J, leaving 8 bases between. Written as DNA, the CDR3 is TGTGCCAGCAGCCCGACAGACTCTGGAAACACCATATATTTT. It encodes CASSPTDSGNTIYF.

V usage is TRBV2 and J usage is TRBJ2-7, with D possibly TRBD2 on 5 matching bases. The CDR3 has 16 residues. The germline gives CDR1 SNHLY, CDR2 FYNNEI. V lost 7 bases and J 5 bases, leaving 24 bases between the germline ends. CDR3 amino acids: CASKSQRAVVRDEQYF. DNA of the CDR3: TGTGCCAGCAAATCGCAGAGAGCGGTTGTTCGTGACGAGCAGTACTTC.

The J gene is TRBJ2-7, the V gene TRBV7-9; D perhaps matches TRBD1 (6 bases). The V end lost 5 bases, the J end lost 0 bases, and 17 bases lay between the germline ends. CDR1 and CDR2 from the germline V gene are SEHNR and FQNEAQ (reference sequence). The CDR3 loop spans 16 amino acids. DNA for the CDR3: TGTGCCAGCAGCACAGCCTGGGACACGAGCTCCTACGAGCAGTACTTC. This translates into CASSTAWDTSSYEQYF.

This clone was detected once. The chain is built from TRBV29-1 and TRBJ1-1; D not certain. The V gene lost 2 bases and the J gene lost 4 bases, with 11 bases spanning the gap. The CDR3 runs 13 residues. In germline, CDR1 is SQVTM, CDR2 ANQGSEA. This CDR3 is CSVERPGGTEAFF. CDR3 bases: TGCAGCGTTGAAAGGCCAGGAGGCACTGAAGCTTTCTTT.

The chain has TRBV5-4 and TRBJ2-3; 7 bases fit TRBD2. Per germline, CDR1 SGHNT and CDR2 YYREEE (reference sequence). This CDR3 is built from 16 residues. Trimming took 4 bases from V and 6 from J; bases not matched to a gene: 14. CDR3 amino acids: CASSTGLVPLIDTQYF. In DNA, the CDR3 is TGTGCCAGCAGCACCGGACTAGTTCCGTTGATTGATACGCAGTATTTT.

The rearrangement links TRBV27 to TRBJ1-2; D unclear. Trimming cost V 3 bases and J 4 bases, with 12 bases left between them. The CDR3 consists of 14 residues. Germline lookup yields CDR1 MNHEY and CDR2 SMNVEV (reference sequence). The CDR3 nucleotides are TGTGCCAGCAGTTTTAGTATCAACGGCTATGGCTACACCTTC. It encodes CASSFSINGYGYTF.

The J gene is TRBJ2-7, the V gene TRBV7-9, with 9 nucleotides matching TRBD1. Germline V lookup: CDR1 SEHNR, CDR2 FQNEAQ (reference sequence). The CDR3 is made up of 14 amino acids. The V gene end was trimmed by 7 bases and the J gene end by 4 bases; junction bases not matched to a gene: 8. The CDR3 DNA is TGTGCCAGCACCCCGGGACAGGGCGATTACGAGCAGTACTTC. Translating gives CASTPGQGDYEQYF. Based on the CDR3 plus reference TRBV7-9 and TRBJ2-7, the full variable domain is DTGVSQNPRHKITKRGQNVTFRCDPISEHNRLYWYRQTLGQGPEFLTYFQNEAQLEKSRLLSDRFSAERPKGSFSTLEIQRTEQGDSAMYLCASTPGQGDYEQYFGPGTRLTVT.

V and J are TRBV5-1 and TRBJ2-5; D gene uncertain. Germline assignment: CDR1 SGHRS and CDR2 YFSETQ. The V end lost 4 bases, the J end lost 5 bases, and 12 bases lay between the germline ends. This CDR3 is built from 13 residues. CDR3 protein: CASSQRGWETQYF. CDR3 DNA sequence: TGCGCCAGCAGCCAGAGAGGATGGGAGACCCAGTACTTC.

This clone showed up just once. V is TRBV10-2 and J is TRBJ2-5; D not resolved. The CDR3 totals 14 residues. CDR1 WSHSY and CDR2 SAAADI come from the germline V gene. V dropped 6 bases and J dropped 5 bases, with 16 bases sitting between them. CDR3 sequence reads: CASRDPRHFETQYF. In nucleotides, the CDR3 is TGCGCCAGCAGGGATCCAAGGCATTTTGAGACCCAGTACTTC.

This clone appeared a single time. This chain connects TRBV28 to TRBJ2-3, with 10 bases fitting TRBD2. The CDR3 contains 15 residues. V lost 6 bases, J lost 2 bases, and 5 bases stayed unmatched. The germline CDR1 and CDR2 sequences are MDHEN and SYDVKM. CDR3 sequence reads: CASSPSGGFTDTQYF. In DNA, the CDR3 is TGTGCCAGCAGCCCTAGCGGGGGATTCACAGATACGCAGTATTTT.

This clone was picked up one time. The rearrangement links TRBV27 to TRBJ2-2; D uncertain. Germline V gene lookup returns CDR1 MNHEY and CDR2 SMNVEV (reference sequence). V gave up 5 bases and J gave up 6 bases, with 10 bases separating them. There are 13 residues in the CDR3. The CDR3 sequence: CASSPLVAGELFF. CDR3 bases: TGTGCCAGCAGTCCCTTAGTGGCCGGGGAGCTGTTTTTT.

The CDR3 sequence is CASSFPKPWDGEKLFF. DNA for the CDR3: TGTGCCAGCAGCTTCCCTAAACCTTGGGACGGAGAAAAACTGTTTTTT. The J gene is TRBJ1-4, the V gene TRBV28; a weak D match, TRBD1 (5 bases). Germline CDR1 MDHEN, CDR2 SYDVKM. V was trimmed by 6 bases and J by 8 bases, leaving 22 bases between them. There are 16 residues in the CDR3.

The chain carries TRBV28 and TRBJ2-7; D possibly corresponds to TRBD2 (5 bases). This CDR3 comprises 13 residues. Trimming stripped 8 bases from V and 3 bases from J, with 14 bases between. Germline V gene lookup returns CDR1 MDHEN and CDR2 SYDVKM. The CDR3 nucleotides read TGTGCCAGCCTCGGACTCTTGAGCTACGAGCAGTACTTC. Residues: CASLGLLSYEQYF.

J is TRBJ2-3 and V is TRBV2; 8 bases fit TRBD2. This CDR3 spans 16 amino acids. J was trimmed by 1 base and V by 5 bases; bases with no gene match: 8. Germline CDR1 reads SNHLY; CDR2 reads FYNNEI. CDR3 bases: TGTGCCAGCAGTTTTAGCGGGATGCCCGGCACAGATACGCAGTATTTT. Residues: CASSFSGMPGTDTQYF.